One sample yielded the 17 T cell receptor beta chains listed below, sequenced in a study of response to subunit inactivated influenza vaccine. From the RT-PCR reads, TCRdb called clonotypes with MiXCR, one entry per CDR3 protein. The data contain about 540,000 distinct CDR3 sequences, 20% to 25% of them seen just once; the ten biggest clones take up approximately 3%. In addition, the sample was reused for a study of T cells expressing NK-cell markers. In that study: Making the TCR beta cDNA relied on 5'RACE template switching with UMIs.

The sample was CD4+ T cells sorted from PBMCs, taken 11 to 12 days after vaccination. These receptors were obtained from a man aged 45-65 years who received an inactivated influenza vaccine.

The rearrangement uses TRBV12-3 or TRBV12-4 and TRBJ1-2; 7 bases fit TRBD1. V lost 6 bases and J lost 4; bases outside the gene matches: 11. This CDR3 comprises 15 residues. The CDR3 DNA sequence: TGTGCCAGCAGGCGGAGAGGGACAGCAGTCTATGGCTACACCTTC. Its protein is CASRRRGTAVYGYTF.

This chain links TRBV21-1 with TRBJ1-1; the D call in the table, TRBD1, was not verified against the DNA. TRBV21-1 is assigned pseudogene status. The length of the CDR3 is 16 residues. CDR3 coding DNA: TGTGCCAGCAGCAAAGCCGACGGGACAGTTCAGGTGGAAGCTTTCTTT. It translates to CASSKADGTVQVEAFF.

This chain joins TRBV7-6 and TRBJ1-6; D not certain. The CDR3 is 14 residues long. The germline V gene has CDR1 SGHVS and CDR2 FNYEAQ. Trimming shortened V by 1 base and J by 7 bases, and 8 bases separated the two germline ends. The chain's CDR3 is CASSLDARNSPLHF. The CDR3, as DNA: TGTGCCAGCAGCTTAGATGCCAGGAATTCACCCCTCCACTTT.

The J gene is TRBJ1-6, the V gene TRBV19; D not resolved. The CDR3 is made up of 13 amino acids. The V gene's germline CDR1 is LNHDA and CDR2 SQIVND (reference sequence). Trimming pared 5 bases from V and 6 bases from J, leaving 8 bases between. In nucleotides, the CDR3 is TGTGCCAGTAGTGAGGGTATTAATTCACCCCTCCACTTT. This translates into CASSEGINSPLHF.

In this sample, this clonotype turned up a few times. This chain connects TRBV10-3 to TRBJ2-7; 8 bases fit TRBD2. The CDR3 is made up of 11 amino acids. After removal of 11 bases from V and 5 bases from J, the junction contained 5 bases not matched to a gene. Germline-derived CDR1 and CDR2 are ENHRY and SYGVKD. For the CDR3, the DNA is TGTGCCGCCCGGGAGGGGAACGAGCAGTACTTC. Translating it yields CAAREGNEQYF.

The rearrangement links TRBV12-3 or TRBV12-4 to TRBJ1-2; a possible D gene is TRBD1 (5 bases). This CDR3 has 14 amino acids. V dropped 0 bases and J dropped 6 bases, with 11 bases sitting between them. The CDR3 coding sequence is TGTGCCAGCAGTTTAGCGGGGCAGACGAATGGCTACACCTTC. Protein product: CASSLAGQTNGYTF.

This clonotype was observed a few times. A junction boundary mismatches the germline segment, possibly from a read error. The rearrangement joins TRBV11-2 to TRBJ2-1, with 16 bases fitting TRBD2. CDR3 size: 18 residues. Germline lookup yields CDR1 SGHAT and CDR2 FQNNGV. CDR3 sequence: CASSIDGTSGGAYNEQFF. CDR3 nucleotides: TGTGCCAGCAGCATAGATGGGACTAGCGGGGGGGCCTACAATGAGCAGTTCTTC.

This chain uses TRBV2 with TRBJ1-1; no clear D. V was pared by 8 bases and J by 6 bases, with 13 bases between. Looked up from germline, CDR1 is SNHLY and CDR2 is FYNNEI. The CDR3 contains 12 residues. CDR3 sequence reads: CASGERGAEAFF. DNA of the CDR3: TGTGCCAGCGGGGAGAGAGGCGCTGAAGCTTTCTTT.

Only a few counts were recorded for this clonotype. The chain employs TRBV20-1 and TRBJ1-2, with D perhaps matching TRBD1 (5 bases). This CDR3 has 12 amino acids. Trimming cost V 5 bases and J 8 bases, with 15 bases left between them. CDR1 is DFQATT, CDR2 SNEGSKA, per germline (reference sequence). Here the CDR3 reads CSAATALEGYTF. For the CDR3, the DNA is TGCAGTGCTGCGACAGCACTCGAGGGCTACACCTTC.

The V and J genes are TRBV9 and TRBJ2-5; D could derive from TRBD1 or TRBD2 (6 bases each). Trimming cost V 0 bases and J 3 bases, with 12 bases left between them. Germline V CDR1 and CDR2: SGDLS, YYNGEE. This CDR3 is built from 15 residues. The CDR3 protein is CASSVGGAREETQYF. The CDR3 bases are TGTGCCAGCAGCGTAGGGGGGGCTCGGGAAGAGACCCAGTACTTC.

This clonotype was seen repeatedly, ten times or more. The chain combines TRBV10-3 with TRBJ2-5; 8 bases agree with TRBD1. CDR3 length: 15 residues. Looked up from germline, CDR1 is ENHRY and CDR2 is SYGVKD. Trimming cost V 2 bases and J 4 bases; bases outside gene matches: 6. The CDR3 region has the DNA TGTGCCATCAGTGAGATTGGGACAGGTGGAGAGACCCAGTACTTC. Its protein product is CAISEIGTGGETQYF.

This clonotype was counted between two and nine times. This chain connects TRBV6-5 to TRBJ2-6; D remains ambiguous. From germline, CDR1 is MNHEY and CDR2 SVGAGI. The CDR3 has 16 residues. Trimming took off 4 bases at V and 0 bases at J, with 10 bases between the two ends. CDR3 region: CASSSAPDSGANVLTF. CDR3 in DNA: TGTGCCAGCAGTTCGGCACCCGACTCTGGGGCCAACGTCCTGACTTTC.

This chain uses TRBV29-1 with TRBJ2-3; the D gene could be TRBD1 or TRBD2 (5 bases each). Per the germline V gene, CDR1 is SQVTM and CDR2 is ANQGSEA. This CDR3 region has 13 residues. The ends were cut back, 4 bases at V and 1 base at J, with 9 bases in the middle. The CDR3 reads CSVARDGTDTQYF. Written as DNA, the CDR3 is TGCAGCGTTGCCCGGGACGGCACAGATACGCAGTATTTT.

The chain joins TRBV15 to TRBJ1-6; the D is unclear. The CDR3 runs 14 residues. The germline CDR1 and CDR2 sequences are LNHNV and YYDKDF (reference sequence). V was shortened by 5 bases and J by 4 bases, with 9 bases between the two germline ends. The CDR3 DNA sequence: TGTGCCACCAGCGAGGAGGTGTATAATTCACCCCTCCACTTT. Translating gives CATSEEVYNSPLHF.

V and J are TRBV10-1 and TRBJ2-7; unclear D gene. Deletions cut 10 bases from V and 2 bases from J, with 15 bases between. This CDR3 spans 13 amino acids. Per the germline V gene, CDR1 is WNHNN and CDR2 is SYGVQD (reference sequence). This CDR3 is CATSPGRAYEQYF. CDR3 bases: TGCGCCACCAGCCCGGGCCGAGCCTACGAGCAGTACTTC.

This clonotype was detected ten times or more. The V gene is TRBV6-1, the J gene TRBJ2-7; D assignment may be TRBD1 or TRBD2 (5 bases each). CDR3 length: 13 residues. Trimming left V 4 bases short and J 3 bases short, with 10 bases between. Germline lookup yields CDR1 MNHNS and CDR2 SASEGT. As DNA, the CDR3 is TGTGCCAGCAGTGGACGGGACCTCTACGAGCAGTACTTC. The encoded protein is CASSGRDLYEQYF.

The V and J genes are TRBV7-9 and TRBJ2-7; 7 positions agree with TRBD1. The CDR3 runs 14 residues. Germline V gene data show CDR1 as SEHNR and CDR2 as FQNEAQ (reference sequence). The V gene end was trimmed by 2 bases and the J gene end by 5 bases; junction bases not matched to a gene: 6. The CDR3 spells CASSLLAQGNEQYF. The CDR3 coding sequence is TGTGCCAGCAGCTTACTGGCACAGGGGAACGAGCAGTACTTC.